What follows is one TCR beta chain and its context. The target antigen is unknown. The source of the sample is a study of shared clonotypes between healthy human individuals. About the study: The donor pool was made up of two women and three men aged 18 to 49. Study results and limitations: Non-shared clonotypes displayed generation probabilities falling below those of clonotypes present in all four donors.

Each of the donors was a healthy adult who was HIV-negative and had not had a recent acute infection or vaccination. The data were produced by immunoSEQ multiplex PCR, yet TCRdb's version contains in-frame clones alone and is incomplete. The table includes roughly 1 million clones, approximately 78% detected once. V lost 5 bases and J 7 bases, leaving 15 bases between the germline ends. CDR3 length: 13 amino acids. The germline V gene encodes CDR1 SGHTA and CDR2 FQGNSA. This TCR was recovered from a man between 18 and 29 years old in good health. Some clones in this sample may be carry-over from other donors' samples. The gene calls are TRBV7-2 and TRBJ2-7; D is perhaps TRBD2 (5 bases). Sequencing input: memory CD4+ T cells from PBMCs. The subset denotes: CD45RA-negative fraction. In nucleotides, the CDR3 is TGTGCCAGCAGCCAACTAGACTACGGGGAGCAGTACTTC. Protein: CASSQLDYGEQYF.